The clone carrying this TCR beta chain was counted between two and nine times. No antigen is known for it. With a J-beta primer mix and a sample-barcoded 5' primer, a second PCR ran about 7 to 12 cycles. A template-switch adaptor containing 12 random nucleotides labeled each cDNA molecule. TCRdb re-derived calls from the 5' RACE reads in MiXCR, one entry per CDR3 protein. The data hold 700,000 to 1,000,000 distinct CDR3 sequences, with more than 40% observed a single time. This record comes from a study of blood T cells in healthy people across ages. The study, taken as a whole, reports: The unknown donor CMV status may have confounded expanded clonotype changes.

Samples had at least 7 million PBMCs isolated from them. The CDR3 is 12 residues long. Looked up from germline, CDR1 is DFQATT and CDR2 is SNEGSKA (reference sequence). The V and J genes are TRBV20-1 and TRBJ2-5, with TRBD2 identical over 9 bases. The J call may be incorrect, as the DNA end agrees better with TRBJ2-7. Input material: blood. The receptor was isolated from a man in his 60s in good health. The CDR3 bases are TGCAGTGCCACGAGCGGGGGGAACGAGCAGTACTTC. This gives the protein CSATSGGNEQYF.